A selection of T cell receptor beta chains follows, all from one sample in a study of blood T cell repertoires in COVID-19. Data came from immunoSEQ multiplex PCR; TCRdb stores just in-frame clones and leaves some out. The table lists some 250,000 clones, more than 75% of them singletons, with 0.95% to 1% in the top ten. Sequenced: peripheral blood. These receptors were collected from a woman between 35 and 50 years old who had recovered from COVID-19. The CDR3 runs from the conserved cysteine through the conserved F or W. Fields, in order: D gene, V gene, clone size, J gene, CDR3 DNA, CDR3 protein. A D gene is named only where the DNA matches it firmly. Not all rows give a size; the values are once, few, many and, for expanded clones, a class.

d_call: NA
v_call: TRBV21-1
clone_size: NA
j_call: TRBJ1-1
cdr3_nt: TGTGCCAGCAGCCCACAGGACAGGGGGCACGCTGAAGCTTTCTTT
cdr3_aa: CASSPQDRGHAEAFF

d_call: TRBD2
v_call: TRBV4-1
clone_size: few
j_call: TRBJ2-7
cdr3_nt: TGCGCCAGCAGCCAAGACCTAGCGGTGTCCTACGAGCAGTACTTC
cdr3_aa: CASSQDLAVSYEQYF

d_call: NA
v_call: TRBV12-3/TRBV12-4
clone_size: NA
j_call: TRBJ1-5
cdr3_nt: TGTGCCAGCACGGGACATAGCAATCAGCCCCAGCATTTT
cdr3_aa: CASTGHSNQPQHF

d_call: NA
v_call: TRBV6-5
clone_size: NA
j_call: TRBJ1-1
cdr3_nt: TGTGCCAGCAGTTACGGGCCAGCTACTGAAGCTTTCTTT
cdr3_aa: CASSYGPATEAFF

d_call: NA
v_call: TRBV7-6
clone_size: NA
j_call: TRBJ1-6
cdr3_nt: TGTGCCAGCAGCTTACAGAGGCCCTATAATTCACCCCTCCACTTT
cdr3_aa: CASSLQRPYNSPLHF

d_call: TRBD1
v_call: TRBV7-9
clone_size: NA
j_call: TRBJ2-7
cdr3_nt: TGTGCCAGCAGCTTTCAGGGGGCGGCCTACGAGCAGTACTTC
cdr3_aa: CASSFQGAAYEQYF

d_call: NA
v_call: TRBV30
clone_size: NA
j_call: TRBJ1-1
cdr3_nt: TGTGCCTGGAGCAACCGGGGGACAGCTTTCTTT
cdr3_aa: CAWSNRGTAFF

d_call: NA
v_call: TRBV4-3
clone_size: NA
j_call: TRBJ2-5
cdr3_nt: TGCGCCAGCAGCCAACGGGTGGGGGCAGGGGAGACCCAGTACTTC
cdr3_aa: CASSQRVGAGETQYF

d_call: NA
v_call: TRBV5-8
clone_size: NA
j_call: TRBJ2-5
cdr3_nt: TGTGCCAGCAGCCCACAAGAGACCCAGTACTTC
cdr3_aa: CASSPQETQYF

d_call: TRBD2
v_call: TRBV4-1
clone_size: NA
j_call: TRBJ2-1
cdr3_nt: TGCGCCAGCAGCCGAGTTGGGACTAGCGGTCACAGGGAGCAGTTCTTC
cdr3_aa: CASSRVGTSGHREQFF

d_call: TRBD2
v_call: TRBV5-1
clone_size: NA
j_call: TRBJ2-7
cdr3_nt: TGCGCCAGTCGCCCAACGGGAGGGCCCTACGAGCAGTACTTC
cdr3_aa: CASRPTGGPYEQYF

d_call: NA
v_call: TRBV20-1
clone_size: NA
j_call: TRBJ2-7
cdr3_nt: TGCAGTGCTAGTCGACTGGCCAGTTCCTACGAGCAGTACTTC
cdr3_aa: CSASRLASSYEQYF

d_call: NA
v_call: TRBV30
clone_size: NA
j_call: TRBJ1-5
cdr3_nt: TGTGCCTGGAGTACCCACACCCAGGGGCCCCAGCATTTT
cdr3_aa: CAWSTHTQGPQHF

d_call: TRBD2
v_call: TRBV5-1
clone_size: NA
j_call: TRBJ2-2
cdr3_nt: TGCGCCAGCAGCCCCGGACTAGCCGACACCGGGGAGCTGTTTTTT
cdr3_aa: CASSPGLADTGELFF

d_call: NA
v_call: TRBV5-5
clone_size: NA
j_call: TRBJ1-2
cdr3_nt: TGTGCCAGCAGCTTGGGGGCCCGCGGGGACTATGGCTACACCTTC
cdr3_aa: CASSLGARGDYGYTF

d_call: NA
v_call: TRBV3-1/TRBV3-2
clone_size: NA
j_call: TRBJ1-6
cdr3_nt: TGTGCCAGCAGCCGGGGCGCCGGTTCACCCCTCCACTTT
cdr3_aa: CASSRGAGSPLHF

d_call: TRBD2
v_call: TRBV25-1
clone_size: NA
j_call: TRBJ2-1
cdr3_nt: TGTGCCAGCAGTGAGGGCGGGAGGCCCCGAGCCTACAATGAGCAGTTCTTC
cdr3_aa: CASSEGGRPRAYNEQFF

d_call: NA
v_call: TRBV14
clone_size: NA
j_call: TRBJ2-1
cdr3_nt: TGTGCCAGCAGCCGGGGGCGGTCATACAGCTCCTACAATGAGCAGTTCTTC
cdr3_aa: CASSRGRSYSSYNEQFF

d_call: NA
v_call: TRBV5-6
clone_size: once
j_call: TRBJ2-5
cdr3_nt: TGTGCCAGCAGCTTGGGGCAGGGAGGCCAGTACTTC
cdr3_aa: CASSLGQGGQYF

d_call: NA
v_call: TRBV18
clone_size: NA
j_call: TRBJ1-4
cdr3_nt: TGTGCCAGCTCACCCACAGGGCTGCCTAATGAAAAACTGTTTTTT
cdr3_aa: CASSPTGLPNEKLFF

d_call: NA
v_call: TRBV21-1
clone_size: NA
j_call: TRBJ2-5
cdr3_nt: TGTGCCAGCAGCACCCGGGACAGGAGCCAAGAGACCCAGTACTTC
cdr3_aa: CASSTRDRSQETQYF

d_call: TRBD2
v_call: TRBV18
clone_size: NA
j_call: TRBJ2-3
cdr3_nt: TGTGCCAGCTCACCACGTAGCGGGAGGGCCACAGATACGCAGTATTTT
cdr3_aa: CASSPRSGRATDTQYF

d_call: NA
v_call: TRBV5-1
clone_size: NA
j_call: TRBJ2-3
cdr3_nt: TGCGCCAGCAGCTTGGGGGCCGACACAGATACGCAGTATTTT
cdr3_aa: CASSLGADTDTQYF

d_call: NA
v_call: TRBV27
clone_size: NA
j_call: TRBJ2-3
cdr3_nt: TGTGCCAGCAGTTTTGGGGCCTTGGGAGGTGGGGATACGCAGTATTTT
cdr3_aa: CASSFGALGGGDTQYF

d_call: TRBD1
v_call: TRBV19
clone_size: NA
j_call: TRBJ1-2
cdr3_nt: TGTGCCAGTAACCAATGGGGACAGGGGAACTATGGCTACACCTTC
cdr3_aa: CASNQWGQGNYGYTF

d_call: TRBD1
v_call: TRBV7-7
clone_size: NA
j_call: TRBJ2-7
cdr3_nt: TGTGCTAGCAGCCCGAGCCGGGACAGGCTGTACGAGCAGTACTTC
cdr3_aa: CASSPSRDRLYEQYF

d_call: TRBD2
v_call: TRBV29-1
clone_size: NA
j_call: TRBJ2-3
cdr3_nt: TGCAGCGTTGCCCAACTAGCGGGAGGGCTCGGGGATACGCAGTATTTT
cdr3_aa: CSVAQLAGGLGDTQYF

d_call: NA
v_call: TRBV7-2
clone_size: NA
j_call: TRBJ1-1
cdr3_nt: TGTGCCAGCAGCTTAGAGCGGAACACTGAAGCTTTCTTT
cdr3_aa: CASSLERNTEAFF

d_call: TRBD2
v_call: TRBV5-8
clone_size: NA
j_call: TRBJ2-3
cdr3_nt: TGTGCCAGCAGCTGGGGCGGGCTAGCGGGAGGAGGGGCCGATACGCAGTATTTT
cdr3_aa: CASSWGGLAGGGADTQYF

d_call: TRBD1
v_call: TRBV28
clone_size: NA
j_call: TRBJ1-2
cdr3_nt: TGTGCCAGCAGTTTAGGGACAGCCTATGGCTACACCTTC
cdr3_aa: CASSLGTAYGYTF

d_call: TRBD2
v_call: TRBV6-4
clone_size: NA
j_call: TRBJ2-1
cdr3_nt: TGTGCCAGCAGCGCGGGACTAGCGGGAAGCAATGAGCAGTTCTTC
cdr3_aa: CASSAGLAGSNEQFF

d_call: NA
v_call: TRBV6-5
clone_size: NA
j_call: TRBJ1-3
cdr3_nt: TGTGCCAGCAGCACCGAGAAAATATCTGGAAACACCATATATTTT
cdr3_aa: CASSTEKISGNTIYF

d_call: TRBD1
v_call: TRBV5-1
clone_size: many
j_call: TRBJ2-6
cdr3_nt: TGCGCCAGCAGCCTCCAGGGGGACGGGGCCAACGTCCTGACTTTC
cdr3_aa: CASSLQGDGANVLTF

d_call: TRBD2
v_call: TRBV2
clone_size: NA
j_call: TRBJ2-4
cdr3_nt: TGTGCCAGCAGTGCGGGGGGGTCCCGAAACATTCAGTACTTC
cdr3_aa: CASSAGGSRNIQYF

d_call: NA
v_call: TRBV9
clone_size: NA
j_call: TRBJ1-3
cdr3_nt: TGTGCCAGCAGCCGCAAGGGGGACCGCTCTGGAAACACCATATATTTT
cdr3_aa: CASSRKGDRSGNTIYF

d_call: TRBD2
v_call: TRBV5-1
clone_size: NA
j_call: TRBJ2-5
cdr3_nt: TGCGCCAGCAGCCCCGAAGCGGGAGTGGGGGAGACCCAGTACTTC
cdr3_aa: CASSPEAGVGETQYF

d_call: TRBD2
v_call: TRBV13
clone_size: NA
j_call: TRBJ2-2
cdr3_nt: TGTGCCACGGCGGGCGGGAGTGGGGGCACCGGGGAGCTGTTTTTT
cdr3_aa: CATAGGSGGTGELFF

d_call: TRBD2
v_call: TRBV2
clone_size: once
j_call: TRBJ2-2
cdr3_nt: TGTGCCAGCAGTGCACTAGCGGCGGGGAACACCGGGGAGCTGTTTTTT
cdr3_aa: CASSALAAGNTGELFF

d_call: NA
v_call: TRBV4-3
clone_size: NA
j_call: TRBJ2-1
cdr3_nt: TGCGCCAGCAGCCAAGTCAGGGGCTCCTACAATGAGCAGTTCTTC
cdr3_aa: CASSQVRGSYNEQFF

d_call: TRBD1
v_call: TRBV7-2
clone_size: few
j_call: TRBJ2-1
cdr3_nt: TGTGCCAGCAGCGGGACAGGGGCTTACAATGAGCAGTTCTTC
cdr3_aa: CASSGTGAYNEQFF

d_call: TRBD2
v_call: TRBV6-5
clone_size: once
j_call: TRBJ2-3
cdr3_nt: TGTGCCAGCAGTTGGGGACTAGCGGCTAGCACAGATACGCAGTATTTT
cdr3_aa: CASSWGLAASTDTQYF

d_call: NA
v_call: TRBV7-5
clone_size: NA
j_call: TRBJ2-7
cdr3_nt: TGTGCCAGAAGCTCGCGGGGGAAGAACTCCTACGAGCAGTACTTC
cdr3_aa: CARSSRGKNSYEQYF

d_call: NA
v_call: TRBV6-5
clone_size: NA
j_call: TRBJ1-2
cdr3_nt: TGTGCCAGCACCATTGACAGGCCTAACTATGGCTACACCTTC
cdr3_aa: CASTIDRPNYGYTF

d_call: TRBD2
v_call: TRBV7-2
clone_size: once
j_call: TRBJ2-2
cdr3_nt: TGTGCCAGCAGCTGGCGGGGACTAGCGGGGAACACCGGGGAGCTGTTTTTT
cdr3_aa: CASSWRGLAGNTGELFF

d_call: TRBD1
v_call: TRBV5-1
clone_size: NA
j_call: TRBJ2-2
cdr3_nt: TGCGCCAGCACGGAGACAGGGGGCTATGGGGAGCTGTTTTTT
cdr3_aa: CASTETGGYGELFF

d_call: TRBD1
v_call: TRBV15
clone_size: NA
j_call: TRBJ1-4
cdr3_nt: TGTGCCACCAGCACGCGACAGGGTGGAAAACTGTTTTTT
cdr3_aa: CATSTRQGGKLFF

d_call: NA
v_call: TRBV28
clone_size: few
j_call: TRBJ1-5
cdr3_nt: TGTGCCAGCAGTCCCGGCGGGGATCATCAGCCCCAGCATTTT
cdr3_aa: CASSPGGDHQPQHF

d_call: NA
v_call: TRBV7-9
clone_size: NA
j_call: TRBJ2-7
cdr3_nt: TGTGCCAGCAGCTTTTCTATCTACGAGCAGTACTTC
cdr3_aa: CASSFSIYEQYF

d_call: TRBD1
v_call: TRBV12-3/TRBV12-4
clone_size: NA
j_call: TRBJ2-2
cdr3_nt: TGTGCCAGCAGCACGGACAGGTTAGGGGGGCTGTTTTTT
cdr3_aa: CASSTDRLGGLFF

d_call: TRBD2
v_call: TRBV23-1
clone_size: NA
j_call: TRBJ2-3
cdr3_nt: TGCGCCAGCAGCCGCCCGGGACTAGCGGGAGCCCCCGGGGCAGATACGCAGTATTTT
cdr3_aa: CASSRPGLAGAPGADTQYF

d_call: TRBD2
v_call: TRBV5-5
clone_size: NA
j_call: TRBJ2-5
cdr3_nt: TGTGCCAGCAGCCCAGGGACTAGCATCGTCGAGACCCAGTACTTC
cdr3_aa: CASSPGTSIVETQYF

d_call: NA
v_call: TRBV7-9
clone_size: NA
j_call: TRBJ1-2
cdr3_nt: TGTGCCAGCACCCGGCGGGGGGATAGGAGCTATGGCTACACCTTC
cdr3_aa: CASTRRGDRSYGYTF